Listed below are T cell receptor beta chains from one sample, sequenced in a study of T cells in Graves' hyperthyroidism and ophthalmopathy. TCRdb ran MiXCR on the multiplex PCR reads and lists one entry per CDR3 protein. This sample yields fewer than 300,000 distinct CDR3 sequences, of which approximately 26% are seen a single time; 20% to 30% belongs to the top ten. The sequenced material came from blood. These receptors originate from a man between 35 and 55 years old with Graves' hyperthyroidism that later progressed to Graves' ophthalmopathy. Each CDR3 is given with its conserved first and last residue. The order of the fields is D gene, clone size, J gene, V gene, CDR3 protein, CDR3 DNA. A D gene is named only where the DNA matches it firmly. Where a row states a size, it is once, few, many or the class of an expanded clone; other rows omit it.

TRBD2 many TRBJ2-7 TRBV30 CAWSGGGPYEQYF TGTGCCTGGAGTGGGGGGGGACCCTACGAGCAGTACTTC
TRBD2 NA TRBJ2-5 TRBV20-1 CSARRGSGRWGETQYF TGCAGTGCTAGACGGGGTAGCGGGAGATGGGGAGAGACCCAGTACTTC
NA NA TRBJ2-5 TRBV7-9 CASTRWGGGQETQYF TGTGCCAGCACACGTTGGGGGGGCGGCCAAGAGACCCAGTACTTC
TRBD1 NA TRBJ2-7 TRBV6-1 CASSEALRTGNEQYF TGTGCCAGCAGTGAAGCGCTTCGGACAGGGAACGAGCAGTACTTC
NA many TRBJ1-1 TRBV20-1 CSASLRGMNTEAFF TGCAGTGCTAGTTTGCGGGGCATGAACACTGAAGCTTTCTTT
TRBD2 many TRBJ2-5 TRBV4-1 CASSPGRPSGSLKTQYF TGCGCCAGCAGCCCAGGGAGACCTAGCGGGAGTTTGAAGACCCAGTACTTC
TRBD2 many TRBJ2-7 TRBV11-2 CASSRTSVYEQYF TGTGCCAGCAGCCGGACTAGCGTCTACGAGCAGTACTTC
NA NA TRBJ1-2 TRBV29-1 CSVELQGPYGYTF TGCAGCGTTGAGCTACAGGGTCCCTATGGCTACACCTTC
NA many TRBJ1-3 TRBV19 CASIDYPAGSGNTIYF TGTGCCAGTATAGACTACCCCGCCGGCTCTGGAAACACCATATATTTT
TRBD2 many TRBJ2-5 TRBV20-1 CSAEGTSGRVETQYF TGCAGTGCCGAAGGGACTAGCGGGAGAGTGGAGACCCAGTACTTC
NA many TRBJ2-7 TRBV3-1 CASSPQGALYEQYF TGTGCCAGCAGCCCTCAAGGGGCCCTCTACGAGCAGTACTTC
TRBD1 many TRBJ2-7 TRBV6-1 CASSRTGLNSYEQYF TGTGCCAGCAGTCGGACAGGACTCAACTCCTACGAGCAGTACTTC
NA NA TRBJ2-5 TRBV2 CASRGPSAQETQYF TGTGCCAGCAGGGGCCCTAGCGCGCAAGAGACCCAGTACTTC
NA many TRBJ2-2 TRBV27 CASWGSSNTGELFF TGTGCCAGCTGGGGGTCCTCAAACACCGGGGAGCTGTTTTTT
NA many TRBJ1-1 TRBV7-9 CASSLREREAFF TGTGCCAGCAGCTTAAGAGAGCGGGAAGCTTTCTTT
TRBD1 many TRBJ2-7 TRBV20-1 CSARDYRQGAKEQYF TGCAGTGCTAGAGATTATAGACAGGGGGCTAAAGAGCAGTACTTC
TRBD1 NA TRBJ2-7 TRBV6-2/TRBV6-3 CASSYLDRVYEQYF TGTGCCAGCAGTTACCTGGACAGGGTATACGAGCAGTACTTC
NA NA TRBJ1-3 TRBV7-2 CASSLAPAQGNTIYF TGTGCCAGCAGCTTAGCGCCTGCCCAAGGAAACACCATATATTTT
NA many TRBJ2-2 TRBV6-5 CASSYSQGGSTGELFF TGTGCCAGCAGTTACTCGCAGGGGGGAAGTACCGGGGAGCTGTTTTTT
NA many TRBJ1-1 TRBV5-1 CASNPGRFRVGEAFF TGCGCCAGCAACCCAGGACGGTTTCGGGTAGGTGAAGCTTTCTTT
NA many TRBJ1-2 TRBV29-1 CSVERSDANYGYTF TGCAGCGTTGAGCGGTCGGACGCTAACTATGGCTACACCTTC
NA many TRBJ1-1 TRBV19 CASSVLGVNTEAFF TGTGCCAGTAGTGTCTTGGGAGTGAACACTGAAGCTTTCTTT
NA many TRBJ2-7 TRBV12-3/TRBV12-4 CASRRFQGYEQYF TGTGCCAGCAGGAGGTTTCAGGGATACGAGCAGTACTTC
NA many TRBJ1-1 TRBV7-8 CASSPPYLTEAFF TGTGCCAGCAGCCCACCCTATCTAACTGAAGCTTTCTTT
NA many TRBJ1-5 TRBV19 CASSLAGYFNQPQHF TGTGCCAGTAGTCTAGCAGGGTACTTCAATCAGCCCCAGCATTTT
NA many TRBJ2-5 TRBV6-5 CASSYFKSETQYF TGTGCCAGCAGTTACTTCAAATCTGAGACCCAGTACTTC
NA many TRBJ2-7 TRBV14 CASSHSYEQYF TGTGCCAGCAGCCACTCCTACGAGCAGTACTTC
NA many TRBJ2-7 TRBV20-1 CSAMTLRSPEQYF TGCAGTGCTATGACACTGAGATCCCCCGAGCAGTACTTC
NA NA TRBJ2-5 TRBV6-2/TRBV6-3 CASSPAGVVRYF TGTGCCAGCAGTCCCGCTGGGGTAGTCCGGTACTTC
NA many TRBJ2-2 TRBV2 CASKTENTGELFF TGTGCCAGCAAAACAGAGAACACCGGGGAGCTGTTTTTT
NA many TRBJ1-2 TRBV7-3 CASSNPGGSGYTF TGTGCCAGCAGCAACCCGGGGGGAAGCGGCTACACCTTC
NA few TRBJ1-5 TRBV19 CASNDLVSNRPQHF TGTGCCAGTAATGACCTCGTTAGTAATCGGCCCCAGCATTTT
NA many TRBJ1-1 TRBV29-1 CSAMNTEAFF TGCAGCGCTATGAACACTGAAGCTTTCTTT
TRBD1 few TRBJ1-1 TRBV18 CASSPTRTGGTEAFF TGTGCCAGCTCACCAACCCGGACAGGGGGTACTGAAGCTTTCTTT
TRBD2 many TRBJ2-5 TRBV10-3 CAISDGRERGETQYF TGTGCCATCAGTGACGGGCGGGAGAGGGGAGAGACCCAGTACTTC
TRBD1 NA TRBJ1-2 TRBV6-1 CASLGQGYGYTF TGTGCCAGTCTTGGACAGGGGTATGGCTACACCTTC
NA NA TRBJ2-7 TRBV20-1 CSASDLYDEQYF TGCAGTGCTTCGGACCTATATGACGAGCAGTACTTC
NA NA TRBJ2-7 TRBV5-1 CASSKTSSSYEQYF TGCGCCAGCAGCAAAACGTCTAGCTCCTACGAGCAGTACTTC
TRBD2 NA TRBJ2-7 TRBV5-1 CASSQGLAGGKQYF TGCGCCAGCAGCCAGGGACTAGCGGGGGGCAAGCAGTACTTC
TRBD1 once TRBJ1-5 TRBV12-3/TRBV12-4 CASSPGTGGFQPQHF TGTGCCAGCAGCCCGGGGACAGGGGGCTTTCAGCCCCAGCATTTT
NA once TRBJ2-2 TRBV12-3/TRBV12-4 CASSFSGVNTGELFF TGTGCCAGCAGTTTTAGTGGGGTTAACACCGGGGAGCTGTTTTTT
TRBD2 NA TRBJ2-7 TRBV11-2 CASNLGRGREQYF TGTGCCAGCAATTTAGGGAGGGGCCGGGAGCAGTACTTC
TRBD1 many TRBJ2-7 TRBV27 CASRLDRGYEQYF TGTGCCAGCAGACTGGACAGGGGTTACGAGCAGTACTTC
TRBD1 many TRBJ2-7 TRBV3-1 CASSQRTGYYEQYF TGTGCCAGCAGCCAGCGGACAGGGTATTACGAGCAGTACTTC
NA many TRBJ1-1 TRBV28 CASSEEFTEAFF TGTGCCAGCAGCGAAGAATTCACTGAAGCTTTCTTT
NA few TRBJ1-1 TRBV12-3/TRBV12-4 CASSQREGTEAFF TGTGCCAGCAGTCAACGGGAGGGCACTGAAGCTTTCTTT